Below are 32 T cell receptor beta chains sequenced from a single sample in a study of Graves' ophthalmopathy and Graves' hyperthyroidism. The authors amplified TCR beta CDR3 regions from RNA transcripts. HTBI primers were employed in first-round RT-PCR, then a second-round multiplex PCR followed. TCRdb called the multiplex PCR reads again in MiXCR, with one record for every CDR3 protein. The sample contains hundreds of thousands of distinct CDR3 sequences, around a fifth of which appear only once. Sequencing was carried out using peripheral blood. These receptors originate from a woman younger than 35 with stable Graves' hyperthyroidism. Some clones in this sample may be carry-over from other donors' samples.

The J gene is TRBJ2-5, the V gene TRBV6-5; D is uncertain. The CDR3 is made up of 14 amino acids. Germline values: CDR1 MNHEY, CDR2 SVGAGI. Trimming removed 4 bases from V and 1 base from J, with 10 bases in between. CDR3 nucleotide sequence: TGTGCCAGCAGTTTAAGCGAAATCCAAGAGACCCAGTACTTC. It yields the protein CASSLSEIQETQYF.

This clonotype was observed at least ten times. The rearrangement joins TRBV30 to TRBJ2-5; TRBD2 matches at 8 bases. Germline CDR1 and CDR2: GTSNPN and SVGIG (reference sequence). V was clipped by 0 bases and J by 5 bases; unmatched bases: 8. CDR3 length: 15 amino acids. CDR3 loop: CAWSVSGGLHETQYF. Here the CDR3 DNA reads TGTGCCTGGAGTGTGAGCGGGGGCCTTCATGAGACCCAGTACTTC.

This clonotype turned up a few times. This rearrangement joins TRBV12-3 or TRBV12-4 to TRBJ1-5; tentative D call: TRBD1 (5 bases). V was shortened by 7 bases and J by 7 bases, with 20 bases between the two germline ends. The CDR3 has 15 residues. The CDR3 region is CASTLEAGLGQPQHF. CDR3 DNA: TGTGCCAGCACCTTAGAAGCAGGGTTAGGACAGCCCCAGCATTTT.

This clonotype has at least ten counts. The V and J genes are TRBV27 and TRBJ2-7, with 9 nucleotides matching TRBD1. The germline gives CDR1 MNHEY, CDR2 SMNVEV (reference sequence). There are 15 residues in the CDR3. J gave up 7 bases and V 5 bases, and 12 bases lay outside the gene matches. The chain's CDR3 is CASSAGTGWGGEQYF. The CDR3 DNA reads as TGTGCCAGCAGTGCCGGGACAGGGTGGGGGGGTGAGCAGTACTTC.

About this clonotype: This may come from a read error, since a much larger clone is one base off. This sequence joins TRBV27 and TRBJ1-6; tentatively, D is TRBD1 (6 bases). Germline V CDR1 and CDR2: MNHEY, SMNVEV (reference sequence). V was pared by 5 bases and J by 9 bases, with 17 bases between. This CDR3 is built from 15 residues. CDR3 sequence (DNA): TGTGCCAGCAGTCGCGGAGGGGGAAATAGTTCACCCCTCCACTTT. Amino acids: CASSRGGGNSSPLHF.

This clonotype was seen a handful of times. The chain recombines TRBV4-1 with TRBJ1-3; no clear D. Trimming stripped 4 bases from V and 3 bases from J, with 7 bases between. Germline assignment: CDR1 MGHRA and CDR2 YSYEKL. This CDR3 spans 13 amino acids. CDR3 bases: TGCGCCAGCAGCCCCAGACTTGGAAACACCATATATTTT. Translated, it gives CASSPRLGNTIYF.

Concerning this clonotype itself: This sequence may be a read error, since a much larger clone differs from it by one base. Because the CDR3's place on the DNA is in doubt, the DNA is left out and the CDR3 is given as listed by TCRdb. The rearrangement joins TRBV11-2 to TRBJ1-1; the table's D gene call, TRBD1, was not cross checked with the DNA. CDR1 is SGHAT and CDR2 is FQNNGV in the germline V gene. The CDR3 region is 16 residues in length, termini included. The CDR3 region is CASSFGGGAPNTEACF.

This clonotype was seen only a few times. The CDR3 spells CSATRQATGDEQYF. As DNA, the CDR3 is TGCAGTGCCACCAGACAGGCCACGGGGGACGAGCAGTACTTC. The V gene is TRBV20-1, the J gene TRBJ2-7; TRBD1 or TRBD2 may be the D gene (6 bases each). Per germline, CDR1 DFQATT and CDR2 SNEGSKA (reference sequence). CDR3 length: 14 amino acids. Trimming cost V 6 bases and J 5 bases, with 20 bases left between them.

This clonotype was recorded at least ten times. The chain uses TRBV7-2 and TRBJ2-7; TRBD2 matches at 11 bases. In germline, CDR1 is SGHTA, CDR2 FQGNSA. The trim removed 3 bases at V and 2 bases at J, leaving 3 bases unmatched. CDR3 size: 15 residues. CDR3 in amino acids: CASSLTSGATYEQYF. The DNA for the CDR3 is TGTGCCAGCAGCTTGACTAGCGGGGCCACCTACGAGCAGTACTTC.

The V gene is TRBV6-1, the J gene TRBJ1-2, with 7 nucleotides matching TRBD1. The junction had 6 bases not matched to a gene; V was cut back by 3 bases and J by 2 bases. Germline V gene sequence: CDR1 MNHNS, CDR2 SASEGT. The CDR3 contains 15 residues. The CDR3: CASSEGQLENYGYTF. CDR3 sequence (DNA): TGTGCCAGCAGTGAGGGACAGTTGGAAAACTATGGCTACACCTTC.

This clonotype occurred many times. The V and J genes are TRBV28 and TRBJ1-5; possibly TRBD1 for D (5 bases). V was pared by 5 bases and J by 5 bases, with 22 bases between. CDR1 and CDR2 from the germline V gene are MDHEN and SYDVKM. This CDR3 contains 17 residues. In nucleotides, the CDR3 is TGTGCCAGCAGTCCACGGTTATCATCAGGGTGGGATCAGCCCCAGCATTTT. Its translation is CASSPRLSSGWDQPQHF.

This clonotype was counted between two and nine times. This rearrangement joins TRBV20-1 to TRBJ1-2; no clear D gene. This CDR3 comprises 12 residues. The V gene lost 3 bases and the J gene lost 5 bases, with 10 bases spanning the gap. In germline, CDR1 is DFQATT, CDR2 SNEGSKA (reference sequence). The CDR3 spells CSASPGFYGYTF. The CDR3 coding sequence is TGCAGTGCTAGTCCGGGTTTTTATGGCTACACCTTC.

This sequence joins TRBV29-1 and TRBJ2-7; 7 nucleotides align to TRBD1. The germline V gene has CDR1 SQVTM and CDR2 ANQGSEA. The junction had 0 bases not matched to a gene; V was cut back by 1 base and J by 3 bases. CDR3 size: 12 residues. The CDR3 loop reads CSVEGQGYEQYF. The CDR3 bases are TGCAGCGTTGAAGGACAGGGCTACGAGCAGTACTTC.

The rearrangement uses TRBV18 and TRBJ2-2; a weak D match, TRBD2 (5 bases). V was shortened by 5 bases and J by 7 bases, with 17 bases between the two germline ends. This CDR3 has 15 amino acids. Germline V gene sequence: CDR1 KGHSH, CDR2 LQKENI. CDR3 in DNA: TGTGCCAGCTCAGAAACAGCGGACGGCAACGGGGAGCTGTTTTTT. It specifies CASSETADGNGELFF.

Concerning this clonotype: A much larger clone lies a single base off, so this may be a read error. Because the CDR3 is missing its conserved closing phenylalanine or tryptophan, this is likely a read error. The chain links TRBV25-1 to TRBJ2-5; 9 bases are a match to TRBD1. This CDR3 is built from 14 residues. With 3 bases clipped from V and 5 bases from J, the junction kept 4 bases outside the gene matches. Germline CDR1 is MGHDK and CDR2 is SYGVNS. The CDR3 nucleotides are TGTGCCAGCAGTGACTACGACAGGGGGGAGACCCAGTACCTC. Translated, it gives CASSDYDRGETQYL.

Ten or more counts support this clonotype. This rearrangement joins TRBV19 to TRBJ2-2; perhaps TRBD1 as D (5 bases). CDR1 and CDR2 from the germline V gene are LNHDA and SQIVND (reference sequence). This CDR3 contains 17 residues. Between the trimmed V and J ends, which lost 7 bases and 1 base, there was a span of 19 bases. CDR3 sequence: CASTDDRTPLNTGELFF. CDR3 nucleotide sequence: TGTGCCAGTACCGATGACAGAACACCTTTGAACACCGGGGAGCTGTTTTTT.

This chain joins TRBV3-1 and TRBJ1-1; D is ambiguous. Trimming took off 3 bases at V and 3 bases at J, with 11 bases between the two ends. Germline V CDR1 and CDR2: LGHDT, YNNKEL (reference sequence). The CDR3 extends over 14 amino acids. The CDR3 sequence: CASSHLSRDTEAFF. CDR3 DNA: TGTGCCAGCAGCCACCTGAGCAGAGACACTGAAGCTTTCTTT.

The chain links TRBV19 to TRBJ1-5; 7 bases map to TRBD1. Germline CDR1 LNHDA, CDR2 SQIVND (reference sequence). Trimming removed 5 bases from V and 4 bases from J; junction bases left unmatched: 11. The CDR3 runs 16 residues. The CDR3, as DNA: TGTGCCAGTAGTTCCCAAGGGACAGTACCAAATCAGCCCCAGCATTTT. Protein product: CASSSQGTVPNQPQHF.

Concerning this clonotype itself: Just one base apart from a much larger clone, this may be a read error. J is TRBJ2-7 and V is TRBV20-1; tentative D call: TRBD2 (7 bases). The CDR3 is 16 amino acids. Per germline, CDR1 DFQATT and CDR2 SNEGSKA (reference sequence). Here the CDR3 reads CSARGGASGLTYEQCF. The CDR3 nucleotides are TGCAGTGCTAGGGGGGGGGCTAGCGGATTGACCTACGAGCAGTGCTTC.

This clonotype was seen a handful of times. Here the CDR3 DNA reads TGTGCCAGCTCCGAACGCGGGGGCGCGGGCACTGAAGCTTTCTTT. Its protein product is CASSERGGAGTEAFF. The chain links TRBV18 to TRBJ1-1; D might be TRBD1 (6 bases). Deletions cut 6 bases from V and 4 bases from J, with 18 bases between. The germline V gene encodes CDR1 KGHSH and CDR2 LQKENI. The CDR3 loop spans 15 amino acids.

This clonotype was picked up many times. This chain connects TRBV19 to TRBJ1-1; D might be TRBD1 (5 bases). Trimming stripped 3 bases from V and 1 base from J, with 9 bases between. This CDR3 is 14 amino acids long. From germline, CDR1 is LNHDA and CDR2 SQIVND (reference sequence). The CDR3 protein is CASSIGHSNTEAFF. CDR3 bases: TGTGCCAGTAGTATTGGACATTCGAACACTGAAGCTTTCTTT.

This clonotype was recorded at least ten times. The CDR3 region has the DNA TGTGCCAGCAGTGATCAGCGGGGGGCAAACAATGAGCAGTTCTTC. Amino acids: CASSDQRGANNEQFF. This chain uses TRBV6-1 with TRBJ2-1, with 9 bases lining up with TRBD2. Germline CDR1 is MNHNS and CDR2 is SASEGT. CDR3 size: 15 residues. V was pared by 3 bases and J by 5 bases, with 5 bases of the junction left unmatched.

This clonotype has a count of ten or more. V is TRBV9 and J is TRBJ1-1; no reliable D call. CDR1 is SGDLS and CDR2 is YYNGEE in the germline V gene. The CDR3 runs 15 residues. V was cut by 4 bases and J by 4 bases, with 17 bases left in between. The CDR3 nucleotides read TGTGCCAGCAGCCCCCGGGCAGGAACTGCCACTGAAGCTTTCTTT. It specifies CASSPRAGTATEAFF.

This clonotype has more than one count but fewer than ten. The chain combines TRBV5-1 with TRBJ1-5; D is undetermined. CDR1 is SGHRS and CDR2 is YFSETQ in the germline V gene. This CDR3 has 15 amino acids. V was trimmed by 0 bases and J by 0 bases, leaving 7 bases between them. CDR3 sequence reads: CASSLAPGSNQPQHF. In DNA form, the CDR3 reads TGCGCCAGCAGCTTGGCCCCCGGTAGCAATCAGCCCCAGCATTTT.

The table lists this clonotype with a few counts. The chain uses TRBV29-1 and TRBJ1-2; TRBD1 matches 7 bases. Germline trimming cut 3 bases from V and 0 bases from J; bases unmatched to any gene: 7. This CDR3 has 15 residues. Germline lookup yields CDR1 SQVTM and CDR2 ANQGSEA. CDR3 sequence reads: CSVEAGDSPNYGYTF. For the CDR3, the DNA is TGCAGCGTTGAGGCGGGGGACAGTCCTAACTATGGCTACACCTTC.

Ten or more counts support this clonotype. The chain combines TRBV11-2 with TRBJ1-2; D is possibly TRBD1 (6 bases). Trimming left V 5 bases short and J 4 bases short, with 20 bases between. Germline V CDR1 and CDR2: SGHAT, FQNNGV. The CDR3 spans 16 residues. The CDR3 protein is CASSTVWGARTYGYTF. The CDR3 region has the DNA TGTGCCAGCAGCACTGTCTGGGGGGCGCGGACCTATGGCTACACCTTC.

This clonotype was counted ten times or more. The chain joins TRBV28 to TRBJ2-7; TRBD1 matches at 11 bases. Germline values: CDR1 MDHEN, CDR2 SYDVKM. V lost 3 bases to trimming and J lost 3 bases; unmatched junction nucleotides: 7. The CDR3 extends over 16 amino acids. The CDR3 protein is CASSLHRDRGFYEQYF. Here the CDR3 DNA reads TGTGCCAGCAGTTTGCACCGGGACAGGGGGTTCTACGAGCAGTACTTC.

The chain carries TRBV28 and TRBJ1-1; tentatively, D is TRBD1 (5 bases). This CDR3 is built from 15 residues. The V gene's germline CDR1 is MDHEN and CDR2 SYDVKM. V was pared by 5 bases and J by 7 bases, with 20 bases between. The CDR3 DNA follows: TGTGCCAGCAGTCCCCCCTATAGCGTTAGGGGTGAAGCTTTCTTT. It codes for CASSPPYSVRGEAFF.

The chain couples TRBV4-1 to TRBJ1-1; D is uncertain. The V end was cut by 0 bases, the J end by 3 bases, with 5 bases between. The germline V gene has CDR1 MGHRA and CDR2 YSYEKL. The CDR3 consists of 13 residues. The CDR3 is CASSQERDTEAFF. For the CDR3, the DNA is TGCGCCAGCAGCCAAGAGCGGGACACTGAAGCTTTCTTT.

The chain combines TRBV18 with TRBJ2-5; a possible D gene is TRBD2 (5 bases). The V gene's germline CDR1 is KGHSH and CDR2 LQKENI. V lost 3 bases and J lost 2, with 13 bases in between. CDR3 size: 15 residues. The CDR3 DNA follows: TGTGCCAGCTCACCCCGGAGCGGAGAACAAGAGACCCAGTACTTC. Translated: CASSPRSGEQETQYF.

This clonotype was counted many times. The genes are TRBV24-1 and TRBJ2-5, with D unclear. The CDR3 covers 12 residues. CDR1 and CDR2 from the germline V gene are KGHDR and SFDVKD. Trimming removed 3 bases at V and 3 bases at J, with 4 bases between. This chain's CDR3 is CATSDGKETQYF. Here the CDR3 DNA reads TGTGCCACCAGTGATGGCAAAGAGACCCAGTACTTC.

A note on this clonotype: No conserved phenylalanine or tryptophan ends this CDR3, so it is likely a read error. No DNA is shown, since the ends of the CDR3 on it are uncertain; the CDR3 is the one TCRdb lists. V gene TRBV15 combines with J gene TRBJ1-2. Germline V gene data show CDR1 as LNHNV and CDR2 as YYDKDF (reference sequence). The CDR3 sequence runs 13 residues, both termini included. CDR3 protein: CATSREGGGHIHS.